The following is a T cell receptor (beta chain) sequence with its context. The antigen remains unidentified. It was CD45RO-negative cells, positively selected for CCR7, that made up naive CD8 cells, with terminally differentiated effector memory CD45RA+ cells excluded. This record belongs to a study of shared clonotypes between healthy human individuals. Findings of the study overall: Clonotypes shared by all four donors outscored non-shared clonotypes in generation probability. Rarefaction curves obtained for sorted subsets showed sequencing incomplete despite large depth. As a rule, naive subsets had a larger estimated richness than memory subsets.

The CDR3 runs 13 residues. Germline values: CDR1 SGHAT, CDR2 FQNNGV. Between the trimmed V and J ends, which lost 7 bases and 6 bases, there was a span of 13 bases. Each PCR replicate from the sorted subsets contained about 210 ng DNA, which is about 31,000 T cell genomes. Produced via immunoSEQ multiplex PCR; TCRdb's table is partial and in-frame only. The sample includes fewer than 800,000 clones, about 91% of them seen just once. Sequenced input: naive CD8+ T cells sorted from blood. This TCR came from a young man in good health. The chain uses TRBV11-2 and TRBJ2-1; D is uncertain. CDR3 amino acids: CASNDESLNEQFF. DNA of the CDR3: TGTGCCAGCAATGACGAGAGTCTCAATGAGCAGTTCTTC.